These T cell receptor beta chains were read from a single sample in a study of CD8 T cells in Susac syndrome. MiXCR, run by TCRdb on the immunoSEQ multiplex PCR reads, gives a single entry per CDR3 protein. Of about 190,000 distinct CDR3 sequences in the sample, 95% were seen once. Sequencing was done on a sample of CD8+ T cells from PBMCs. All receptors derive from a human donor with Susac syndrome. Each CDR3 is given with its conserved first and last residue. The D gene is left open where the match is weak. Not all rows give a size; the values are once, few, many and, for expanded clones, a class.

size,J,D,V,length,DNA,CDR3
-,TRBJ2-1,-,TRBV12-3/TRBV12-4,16,TGTGCCAGCAGTTTGTTTTCGGCTAGTGGTTACAATGAGCAGTTCTTC,CASSLFSASGYNEQFF
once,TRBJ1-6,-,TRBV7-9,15,TGTGCCAGCAGCTTAGTAGGGTCGCAGAATTCACCCCTCCACTTT,CASSLVGSQNSPLHF
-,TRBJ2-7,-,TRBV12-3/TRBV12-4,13,TGTGCCAGCAGTTTCGTCGACTCCTTGGAGCAGTACTTC,CASSFVDSLEQYF
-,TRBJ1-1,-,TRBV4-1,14,TGCGCCAGCAGCCAGGAACAGGGCGTCGGGTTGGCTTTCTTT,CASSQEQGVGLAFF
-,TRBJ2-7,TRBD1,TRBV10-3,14,TGTGCCATCAGTGAGCCAGACAGGGGTCACGAGCAGTACTTC,CAISEPDRGHEQYF
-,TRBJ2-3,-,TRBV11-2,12,TGTGCCAGCAGCTTAGAATTACACTTGCAGTATTTT,CASSLELHLQYF
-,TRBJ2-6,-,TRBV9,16,TGTGCCAGCAGCGTGCCCAGGGGAGGTGGGGCCAACGTCCTGACTTTC,CASSVPRGGGANVLTF
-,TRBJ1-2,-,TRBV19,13,TGTGCCACAACAAGACGGGGTGTAAGTGGCTACACCTTC,CATTRRGVSGYTF
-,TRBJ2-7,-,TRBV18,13,TGTGCCAGCTCACCCCGGGACATCCTCGAGCAGTACTTC,CASSPRDILEQYF
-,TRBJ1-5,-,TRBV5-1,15,TGCGCCAGCAGCTTGGCGGGGACACAGGATCAGCCCCAGCATTTT,CASSLAGTQDQPQHF
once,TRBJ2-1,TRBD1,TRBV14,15,TGTGCCAGCAGCCCTGGGACAGTCTCCTACAATGAGCAGTTCTTC,CASSPGTVSYNEQFF
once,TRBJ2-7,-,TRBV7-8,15,TGTGCCAGCAGCTTAGCGGGGACCAGATCTCACGAGCAGTACTTC,CASSLAGTRSHEQYF
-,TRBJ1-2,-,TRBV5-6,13,TGTGCCAGCAGCTTCGACAGCGACTATGGCTACACCTTC,CASSFDSDYGYTF
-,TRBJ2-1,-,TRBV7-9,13,TGTGCCAGCAGCTCGAGTGGAAACAATGAGCAGTTCTTC,CASSSSGNNEQFF
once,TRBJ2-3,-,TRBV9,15,TGTGCCAGCAGCGTAGAAAGTAAAGGGGCAGATACGCAGTATTTT,CASSVESKGADTQYF
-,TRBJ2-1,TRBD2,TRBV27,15,TGTGCCAGCAGTTTAGGTACTAGCGGGAACAATGAGCAGTTCTTC,CASSLGTSGNNEQFF
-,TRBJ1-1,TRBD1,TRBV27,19,TGTGCCAGCAGTCCACTTCAGGGAACTGGAGGGGGCATCCTCGGGAGAGCTTTCTTT,CASSPLQGTGGGILGRAFF
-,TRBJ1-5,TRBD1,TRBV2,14,TGTGCCAGCAACCGGGACAGGATCAATCAGCCCCAGCATTTT,CASNRDRINQPQHF
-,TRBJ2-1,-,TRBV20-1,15,TGCAGTGCTACCTGGGGGTTTGGAGGGGGCAATGAGCAGTTCTTC,CSATWGFGGGNEQFF
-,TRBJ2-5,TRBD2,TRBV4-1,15,TGCGCCAGCAGCCGGACTAGCGGGGACCAAGAGACCCAGTACTTC,CASSRTSGDQETQYF
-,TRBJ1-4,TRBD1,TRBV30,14,TGTGCCTTCACTGCTACAGGGGAAAAGGAAAAACTGTTTTTT,CAFTATGEKEKLFF
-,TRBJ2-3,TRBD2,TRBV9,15,TGTGCCAGCAGCGTAGAAGCGGGGCTCACAGATACGCAGTATTTT,CASSVEAGLTDTQYF
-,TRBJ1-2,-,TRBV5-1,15,TGCGCCAGCAGCCACCAAGACACCTCTAACTATGGCTACACCTTC,CASSHQDTSNYGYTF
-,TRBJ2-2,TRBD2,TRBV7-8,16,TGTGCCAGCAGCCCAACAGCGGGAGTAGACACCGGGGAGCTGTTTTTT,CASSPTAGVDTGELFF
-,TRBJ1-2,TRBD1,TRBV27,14,TGTGCCAGCAGTTCTCAGGACAGGGGAAGCGGCTACACCTTC,CASSSQDRGSGYTF
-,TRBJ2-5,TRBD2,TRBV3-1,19,TGTGCCAGCAGCCAAGATCTCGTACTAGCGGTAGGGTACCAAGAGACCCAGTACTTC,CASSQDLVLAVGYQETQYF
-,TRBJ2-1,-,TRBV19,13,TGTGCCAGTAGTATTACAGGCCACAATGAGCAGTTCTTC,CASSITGHNEQFF
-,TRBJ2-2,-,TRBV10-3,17,TGTGCCATCAGTGAGCAGGGACTTTCCCCTAACACCGGGGAGCTGTTTTTT,CAISEQGLSPNTGELFF
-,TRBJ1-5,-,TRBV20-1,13,TGCAGTGCAACCAGACCCTTCAATCAGCCCCAGCATTTT,CSATRPFNQPQHF
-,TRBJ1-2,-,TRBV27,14,TGTGCCAGCAGACCAGTGGAATTTTGGCATGGCTACACCTTC,CASRPVEFWHGYTF
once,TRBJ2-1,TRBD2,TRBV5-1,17,TGCGCCAGCAGGAGTCTAGCGGGAGCCGGCTCCTACAATGAGCAGTTCTTC,CASRSLAGAGSYNEQFF
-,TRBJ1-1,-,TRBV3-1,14,TGTGCCAGCAGCCAAGTCCATGGGAACACTGAAGCTTTCTTT,CASSQVHGNTEAFF
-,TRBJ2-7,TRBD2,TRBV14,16,TGTGCCAGCAGCCAAGTTGGGACTAGCGGTACCTACGAGCAGTACTTC,CASSQVGTSGTYEQYF
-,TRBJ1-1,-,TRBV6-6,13,TGTGCCAGCAGTCTGCCGGGATTCACTGAAGCTTTCTTT,CASSLPGFTEAFF
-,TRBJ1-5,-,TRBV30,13,TGTGCCTGGAGTGTACGGAGCAATCAGCCCCAGCATTTT,CAWSVRSNQPQHF
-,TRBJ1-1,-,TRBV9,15,TGTGCCAGCAGTTCCCTTGGGGGAGGGAACACTGAAGCTTTCTTT,CASSSLGGGNTEAFF
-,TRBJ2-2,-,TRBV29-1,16,TGCAGCGTTGAAGCCATAAGCGGCCCGAACACCGGGGAGCTGTTTTTT,CSVEAISGPNTGELFF
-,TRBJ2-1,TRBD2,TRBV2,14,TGTGCCAGCAGACCGGGACTAGCCCACAATGAGCAGTTCTTC,CASRPGLAHNEQFF
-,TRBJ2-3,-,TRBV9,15,TGTGCCAGCAGCGAGTATCTACAGTACACAGATACGCAGTATTTT,CASSEYLQYTDTQYF
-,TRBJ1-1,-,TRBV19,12,TGTGCCAGTAGTATTGGGAACACTGAAGCTTTCTTT,CASSIGNTEAFF
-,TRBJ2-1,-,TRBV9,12,TGTGCCAGCAGCGTGGGTGGGAGGGAGCAGTTCTTC,CASSVGGREQFF
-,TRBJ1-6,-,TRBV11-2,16,TGTGCCAGCAGCTTAGAGGTCGCGGGGCGGGATTCACCCCTCCACTTT,CASSLEVAGRDSPLHF
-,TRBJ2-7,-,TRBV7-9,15,TGTGCCAGCCTTCCGGCGGACAGTAGCTCCTACGAGCAGTACTTC,CASLPADSSSYEQYF
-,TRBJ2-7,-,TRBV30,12,TGTGCCTGGAGTGTAGGGTTCCACGAGCAGTACTTC,CAWSVGFHEQYF
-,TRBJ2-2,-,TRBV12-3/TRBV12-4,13,TGTGCCAGCAGCTTAGTCCTAACCGGGGAGCTGTTTTTT,CASSLVLTGELFF
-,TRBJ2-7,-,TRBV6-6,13,TGTGCCAGCACCCCGGGGTTTGCCTACGAGCAGTACTTC,CASTPGFAYEQYF
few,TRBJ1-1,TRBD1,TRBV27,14,TGTGCCAGCAGTCCCGGGACAGGGAACACTGAAGCTTTCTTT,CASSPGTGNTEAFF
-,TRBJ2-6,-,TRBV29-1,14,TGCAGCGTTCAACGGACCTCTGGGGCCAACGTCCTGACTTTC,CSVQRTSGANVLTF
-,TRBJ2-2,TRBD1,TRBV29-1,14,TGCAGCAAACCCGGACAGGGGGTTGGCGGGGAGCTGTTTTTT,CSKPGQGVGGELFF
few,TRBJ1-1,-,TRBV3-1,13,TGTGCCAGCAGCCGCGAATCGAACACTGAAGCTTTCTTT,CASSRESNTEAFF
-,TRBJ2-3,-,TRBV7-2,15,TGTGCCAGCATCCCTCAGTCGGGAAGTCCAGATACGCAGTATTTT,CASIPQSGSPDTQYF
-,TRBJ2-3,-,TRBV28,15,TGTGCCAGCATACTAGGGCGGTCGAGGACAGATACGCAGTATTTT,CASILGRSRTDTQYF
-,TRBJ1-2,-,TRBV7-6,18,TGTGCCAGCAGCTTAAATCTCCCAGGACAGAAGTCAATCTATGGCTACACCTTC,CASSLNLPGQKSIYGYTF
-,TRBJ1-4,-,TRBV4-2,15,TGTGCCAGCAGCCAAGAAGAGACTAAGAATGAAAAACTGTTTTTT,CASSQEETKNEKLFF
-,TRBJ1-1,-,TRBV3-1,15,TGTGCCAGCAGCCAACGGTGGACGGAAAACACTGAAGCTTTCTTT,CASSQRWTENTEAFF
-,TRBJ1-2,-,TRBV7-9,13,TGTGCCAGCAGCTTAGGGGCAGGAGTTGGCTACACCTTC,CASSLGAGVGYTF
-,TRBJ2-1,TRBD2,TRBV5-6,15,TGTGCCAGCAGCTTGGGACTAGCGGGGGCAGATGAGCAGTTCTTC,CASSLGLAGADEQFF